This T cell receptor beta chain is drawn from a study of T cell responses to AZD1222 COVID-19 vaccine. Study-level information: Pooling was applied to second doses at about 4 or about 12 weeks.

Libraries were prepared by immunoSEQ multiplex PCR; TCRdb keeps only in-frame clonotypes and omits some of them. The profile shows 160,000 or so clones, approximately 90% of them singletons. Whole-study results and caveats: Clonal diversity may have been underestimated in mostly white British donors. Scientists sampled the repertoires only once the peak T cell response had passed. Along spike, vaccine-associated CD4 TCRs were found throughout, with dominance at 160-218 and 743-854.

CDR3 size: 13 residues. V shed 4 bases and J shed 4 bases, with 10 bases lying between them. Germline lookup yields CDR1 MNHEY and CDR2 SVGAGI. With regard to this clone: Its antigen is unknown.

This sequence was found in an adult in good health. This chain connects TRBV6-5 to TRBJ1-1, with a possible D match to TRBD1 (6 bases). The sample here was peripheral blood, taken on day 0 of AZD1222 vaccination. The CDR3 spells CASSFTGSTEAFF. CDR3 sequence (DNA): TGTGCCAGCAGTTTTACAGGGAGCACTGAAGCTTTCTTT.